This T cell receptor (beta chain) was sequenced in a study of T cells in Graves' hyperthyroidism and ophthalmopathy. Amplification of TCR beta CDR3 regions was performed using RNA transcripts as template. Carried out on the TCR CDR3, a first-round RT-PCR used the HTBI primer set. TCRdb re-analysed the multiplex PCR reads in MiXCR, keeping a single row per CDR3 protein. The table shows roughly 500,000 distinct CDR3 sequences, with about half occurring only once. General study findings and limits: A model built on 13 V-J features separated ophthalmopathy from stable hyperthyroidism. Model predictions of ophthalmopathy came a median roughly 6.4 months before onset.

As concerns this clonotype: Its antigen is currently unknown. A junction end diverges from the germline sequence, so it may reflect a read error.

Sample: peripheral blood or thyroid tissue (not recorded which). The clonotype comes from an adult woman with Graves' disease, either hyperthyroidism or ophthalmopathy (not recorded which).

The CDR3 region is CASRPAVETQYF. Here the CDR3 DNA reads TGTGCTAGCAGGCCCGCCGTAGAGACCCAGTACTTC. The genes are TRBV28 and TRBJ2-5; D is ambiguous. Per the germline V gene, CDR1 is MDHEN and CDR2 is SYDVKM. CDR3 size: 12 residues.